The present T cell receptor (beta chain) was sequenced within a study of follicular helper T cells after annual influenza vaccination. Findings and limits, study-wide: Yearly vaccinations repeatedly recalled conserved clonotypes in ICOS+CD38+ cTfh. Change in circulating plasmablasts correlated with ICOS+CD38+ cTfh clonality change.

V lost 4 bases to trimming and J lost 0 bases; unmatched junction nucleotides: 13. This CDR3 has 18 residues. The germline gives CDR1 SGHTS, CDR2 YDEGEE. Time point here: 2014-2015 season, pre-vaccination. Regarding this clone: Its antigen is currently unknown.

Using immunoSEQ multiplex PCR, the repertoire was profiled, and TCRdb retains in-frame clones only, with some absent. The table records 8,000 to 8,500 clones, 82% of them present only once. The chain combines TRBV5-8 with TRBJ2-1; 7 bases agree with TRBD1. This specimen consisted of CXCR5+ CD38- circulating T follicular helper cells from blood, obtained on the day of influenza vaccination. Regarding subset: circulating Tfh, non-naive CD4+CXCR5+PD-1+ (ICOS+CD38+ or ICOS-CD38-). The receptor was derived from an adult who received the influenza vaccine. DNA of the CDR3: TGTGCCAGCAGCACATCGGGACAGTCTTTCAGCTCCTACAATGAGCAGTTCTTC. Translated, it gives CASSTSGQSFSSYNEQFF.